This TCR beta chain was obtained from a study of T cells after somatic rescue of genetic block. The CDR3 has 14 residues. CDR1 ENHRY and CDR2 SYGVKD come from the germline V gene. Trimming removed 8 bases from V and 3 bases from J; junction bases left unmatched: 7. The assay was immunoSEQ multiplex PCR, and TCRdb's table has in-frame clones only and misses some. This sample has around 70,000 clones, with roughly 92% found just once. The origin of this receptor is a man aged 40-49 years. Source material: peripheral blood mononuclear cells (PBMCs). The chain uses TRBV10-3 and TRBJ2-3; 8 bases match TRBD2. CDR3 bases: TGTGCCATCCTATCGACTAGCGAGACAGATACGCAGTATTTT. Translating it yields CAILSTSETDTQYF.